This TCR beta chain was sequenced during a study of blood T cell repertoires in COVID-19. Only in-frame clones appear in the TCRdb table, and some are missing; sequencing was by immunoSEQ multiplex PCR. Seen here are around 250,000 clones, approximately 84% observed once, and the top ten hold around 7.8%. Germline V CDR1 and CDR2: SGHRS, YFSETQ. There are 13 residues in the CDR3. The V and J ends lost 2 bases and 8 bases respectively, with 11 bases between them. J is TRBJ2-1 and V is TRBV5-1; possible D gene TRBD2, 6 bases. This TCR was recovered from a human donor in a cohort sampled during active COVID-19. The sample comprised peripheral blood. The CDR3 loop reads CASSFLTSYEQFF. The CDR3, as DNA: TGCGCCAGCAGCTTCCTAACTAGCTATGAGCAGTTCTTC. Full variable domain (missing parts from reference TRBV5-1 and TRBJ2-1): KAGVTQTPRYLIKTRGQQVTLSCSPISGHRSVSWYQQTPGQGLQFLFEYFSETQRNKGNFPGRFSGRQFSNSRSEMNVSTLELGDSALYLCASSFLTSYEQFFGPGTRLTVL.